This record concerns one T cell receptor (beta chain) sequence. This clone showed up just once. Its specific antigen is unknown. No much larger clone is present one base from it, and per-base qualities are unavailable. CDR1 is given as KGHSH and CDR2 as LQKENI, both from the germline V gene. The CDR3 numbers 15 residues from cysteine through phenylalanine. Only the CDR3 DNA is retained, 45 bases long and in frame from the first base. V is pared back by 2 bases and J by 1 base, with 11 bases lying between the germline termini. This specimen comes from a study of control samples from healthy donors and cancer patients (dated by TCRdb to 2019 to 2021). Receptor libraries were prepared by the immunoSEQ multiplex PCR assay. Here the immuneACCESS table is served through TCRdb, limited to in-frame sequences with V and J called. Missing clones are a known gap in these copies; in checked studies unresolved V genes cover under half, and the rest lacks a known reason. In this sample the table shows around 100,000 clones, more than 85% of which occur a single time. The ten biggest clones cover 15% to 20% of the sample.

Material for sequencing was blood. The clonotype originates from a woman in her forties or fifties in good health. The chain was built from TRBV18 and TRBJ1-1; perhaps TRBD1 is the D gene, with 5 bases matching. This receptor carries the CDR3 CASSPFGGGNTEAFF. The DNA sequence reads TGTGCCAGCTCACCATTCGGCGGGGGGAACACTGAAGCTTTCTTT. Reference TRBV18 and TRBJ1-1 genes cover what lies past the CDR3, so the full variable domain is NAGVMQNPRHLVRRRGQEARLRCSPMKGHSHVYWYRQLPEEGLKFMVYLQKENIIDESGMPKERFSAEFPKEGPSILRIQQVVRGDSAAYFCASSPFGGGNTEAFFGQGTRLTVV.